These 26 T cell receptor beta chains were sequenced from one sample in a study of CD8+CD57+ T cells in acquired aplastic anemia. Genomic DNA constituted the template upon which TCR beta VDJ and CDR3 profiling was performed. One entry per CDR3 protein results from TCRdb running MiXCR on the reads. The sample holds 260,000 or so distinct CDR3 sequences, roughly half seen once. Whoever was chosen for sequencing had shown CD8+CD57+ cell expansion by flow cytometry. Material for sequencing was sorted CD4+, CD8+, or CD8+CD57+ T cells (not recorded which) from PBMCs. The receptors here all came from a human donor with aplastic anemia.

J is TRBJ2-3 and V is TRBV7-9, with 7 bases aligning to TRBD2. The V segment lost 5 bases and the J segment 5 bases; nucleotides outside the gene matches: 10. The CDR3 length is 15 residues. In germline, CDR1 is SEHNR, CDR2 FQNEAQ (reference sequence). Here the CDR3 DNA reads TGTGCCAGCAGCACATCGCCGGGCGGGAGAGATACGCAGTATTTT. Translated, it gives CASSTSPGGRDTQYF. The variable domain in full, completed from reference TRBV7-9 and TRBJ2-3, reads DTGVSQNPRHKITKRGQNVTFRCDPISEHNRLYWYRQTLGQGPEFLTYFQNEAQLEKSRLLSDRFSAERPKGSFSTLEIQRTEQGDSAMYLCASSTSPGGRDTQYFGPGTRLTVL.

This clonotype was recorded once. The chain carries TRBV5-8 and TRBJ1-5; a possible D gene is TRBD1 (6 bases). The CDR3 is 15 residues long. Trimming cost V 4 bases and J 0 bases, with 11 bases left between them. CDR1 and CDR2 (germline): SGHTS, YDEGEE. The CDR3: CASSLDSYSNQPQHF. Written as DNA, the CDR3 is TGTGCCAGCAGCCTGGACAGCTATAGCAATCAGCCCCAGCATTTT.

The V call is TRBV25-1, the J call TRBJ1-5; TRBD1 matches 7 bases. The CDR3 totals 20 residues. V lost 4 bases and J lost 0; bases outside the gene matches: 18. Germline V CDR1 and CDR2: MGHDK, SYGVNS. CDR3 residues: CASSGPGTAGAIYSNQPQHF. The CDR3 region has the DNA TGTGCCAGCAGTGGCCCAGGGACAGCGGGTGCCATCTATAGCAATCAGCCCCAGCATTTT.

The CDR3 coding sequence is TGTGCCACCAGCAGGGGACTACCGCGGGACGGCAATTCACCCCTCCACTTT. Its protein is CATSRGLPRDGNSPLHF. The chain combines TRBV15 with TRBJ1-6; weak D call: TRBD1 (5 bases). Germline values: CDR1 LNHNV, CDR2 YYDKDF (reference sequence). The V end lost 3 bases, the J end lost 7 bases, and 19 bases lay between the germline ends. CDR3 length: 17 amino acids.

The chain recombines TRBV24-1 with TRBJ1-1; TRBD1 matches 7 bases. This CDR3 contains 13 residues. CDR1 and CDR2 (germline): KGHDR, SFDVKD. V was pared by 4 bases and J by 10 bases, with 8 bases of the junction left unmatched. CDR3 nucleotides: TGTGCCACCAGTGAGCCGACAGGGTTTCGAGCTTTCTTT. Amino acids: CATSEPTGFRAFF.

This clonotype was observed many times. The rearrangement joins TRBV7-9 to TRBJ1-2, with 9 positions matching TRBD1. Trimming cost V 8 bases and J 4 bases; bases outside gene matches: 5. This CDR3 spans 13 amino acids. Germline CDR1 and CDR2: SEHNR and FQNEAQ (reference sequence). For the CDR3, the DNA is TGTGCCAGCCGGGACAGGGAGGTCTATGGCTACACCTTC. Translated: CASRDREVYGYTF. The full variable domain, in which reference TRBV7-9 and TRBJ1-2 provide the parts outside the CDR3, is DTGVSQNPRHKITKRGQNVTFRCDPISEHNRLYWYRQTLGQGPEFLTYFQNEAQLEKSRLLSDRFSAERPKGSFSTLEIQRTEQGDSAMYLCASRDREVYGYTFGSGTRLTVV.

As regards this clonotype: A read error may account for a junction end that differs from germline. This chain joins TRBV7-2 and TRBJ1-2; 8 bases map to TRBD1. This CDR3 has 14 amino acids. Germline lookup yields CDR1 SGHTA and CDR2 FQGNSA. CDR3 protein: CDSSVITGGDGYTF. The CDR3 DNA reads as TGTGACAGCAGCGTAATAACAGGGGGGGATGGCTACACCTTC.

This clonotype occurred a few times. The CDR3 DNA reads TGTGCCAGCAGTTACTCTGGTTGGGTCTCGGGAGATGGCTACACCTTC. It codes for CASSYSGWVSGDGYTF. V gene TRBV6-6 combines with J gene TRBJ1-2; D call uncertain. Germline CDR1 is MNHNY and CDR2 is SVGAGI (reference sequence). Trimming stripped 0 bases from V and 6 bases from J, with 17 bases between. CDR3 length equals 16 residues.

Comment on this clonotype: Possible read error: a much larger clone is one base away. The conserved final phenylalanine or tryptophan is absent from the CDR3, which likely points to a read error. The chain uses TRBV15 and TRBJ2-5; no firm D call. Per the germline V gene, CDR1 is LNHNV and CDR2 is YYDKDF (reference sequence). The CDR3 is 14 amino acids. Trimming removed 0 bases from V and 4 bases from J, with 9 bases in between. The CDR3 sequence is CATSRDRELETQYS. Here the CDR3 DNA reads TGTGCCACCAGCAGAGATAGAGAGCTAGAGACCCAGTACTCC.

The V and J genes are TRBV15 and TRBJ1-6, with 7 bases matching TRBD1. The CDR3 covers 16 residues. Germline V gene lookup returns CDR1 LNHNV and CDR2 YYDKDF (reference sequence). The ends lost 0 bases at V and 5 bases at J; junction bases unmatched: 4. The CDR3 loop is CATSRETGQNNSPLHF. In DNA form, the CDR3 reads TGTGCCACCAGCAGAGAGACAGGGCAAAATAATTCACCCCTCCACTTT.

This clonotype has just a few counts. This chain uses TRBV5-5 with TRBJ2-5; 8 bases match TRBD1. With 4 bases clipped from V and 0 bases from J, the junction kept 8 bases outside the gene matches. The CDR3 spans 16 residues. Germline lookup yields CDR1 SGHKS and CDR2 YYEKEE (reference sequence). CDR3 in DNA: TGTGCCAGCAGCGTGTGGGGGGACAGGAACCAAGAGACCCAGTACTTC. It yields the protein CASSVWGDRNQETQYF.

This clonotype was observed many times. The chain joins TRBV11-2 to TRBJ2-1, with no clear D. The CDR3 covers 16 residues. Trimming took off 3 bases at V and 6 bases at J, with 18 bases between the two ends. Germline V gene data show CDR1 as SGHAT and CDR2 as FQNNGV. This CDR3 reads CASSFKIAAFFNEQFF. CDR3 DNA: TGTGCCAGCAGCTTTAAGATTGCGGCTTTCTTCAATGAGCAGTTCTTC.

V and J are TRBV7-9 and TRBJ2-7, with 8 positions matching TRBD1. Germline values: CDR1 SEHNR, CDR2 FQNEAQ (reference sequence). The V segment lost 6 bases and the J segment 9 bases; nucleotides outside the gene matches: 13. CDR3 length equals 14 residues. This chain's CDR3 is CASSPRTGKIGQYF. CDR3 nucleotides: TGTGCCAGCAGTCCCCGGACAGGGAAAATCGGGCAGTACTTC.

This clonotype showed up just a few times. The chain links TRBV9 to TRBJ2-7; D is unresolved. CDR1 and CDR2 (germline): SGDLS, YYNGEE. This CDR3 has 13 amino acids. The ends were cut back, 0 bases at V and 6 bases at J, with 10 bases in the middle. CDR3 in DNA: TGTGCCAGCAGCGTAGGGCAGGACCGCGAGCAGTACTTC. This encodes CASSVGQDREQYF. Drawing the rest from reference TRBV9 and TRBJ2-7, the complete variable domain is DSGVTQTPKHLITATGQRVTLRCSPRSGDLSVYWYQQSLDQGLQFLIQYYNGEERAKGNILERFSAQQFPDLHSELNLSSLELGDSALYFCASSVGQDREQYFGPGTRLTVT.

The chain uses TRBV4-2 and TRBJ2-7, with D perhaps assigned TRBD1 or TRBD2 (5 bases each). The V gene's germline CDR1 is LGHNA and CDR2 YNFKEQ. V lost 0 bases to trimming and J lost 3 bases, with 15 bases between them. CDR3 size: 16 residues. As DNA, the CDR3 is TGTGCCAGCAGCCAAGATAGGGGACCGGTCAACTACGAGCAGTACTTC. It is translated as CASSQDRGPVNYEQYF.

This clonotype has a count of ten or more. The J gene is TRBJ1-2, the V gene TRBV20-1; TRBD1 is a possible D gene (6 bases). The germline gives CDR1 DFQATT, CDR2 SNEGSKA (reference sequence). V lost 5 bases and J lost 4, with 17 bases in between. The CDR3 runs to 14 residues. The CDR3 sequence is CSARSDRTPYGYTF. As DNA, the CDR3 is TGCAGTGCTCGATCCGACAGGACCCCCTATGGCTACACCTTC.

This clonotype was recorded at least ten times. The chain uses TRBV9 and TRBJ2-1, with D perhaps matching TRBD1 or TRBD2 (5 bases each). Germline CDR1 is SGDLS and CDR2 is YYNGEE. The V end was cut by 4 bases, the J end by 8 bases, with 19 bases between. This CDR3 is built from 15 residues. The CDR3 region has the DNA TGTGCCAGCAGCCCCGGGGACCGTACGAACGATGAGCAGTTCTTC. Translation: CASSPGDRTNDEQFF.

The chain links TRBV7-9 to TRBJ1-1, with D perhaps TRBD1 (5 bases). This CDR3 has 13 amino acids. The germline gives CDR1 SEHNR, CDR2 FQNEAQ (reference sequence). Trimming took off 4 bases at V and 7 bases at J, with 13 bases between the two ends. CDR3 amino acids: CASSSQEGSEAFF. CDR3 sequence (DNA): TGTGCCAGCAGCTCCCAGGAGGGGAGTGAAGCTTTCTTT.

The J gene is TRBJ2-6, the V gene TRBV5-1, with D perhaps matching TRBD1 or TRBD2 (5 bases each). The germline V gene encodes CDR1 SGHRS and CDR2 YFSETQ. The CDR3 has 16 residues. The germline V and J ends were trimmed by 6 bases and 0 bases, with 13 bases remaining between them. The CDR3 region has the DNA TGCGCCAGCAAGAACGGGACGGCCTCTGGGGCCAACGTCCTGACTTTC. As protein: CASKNGTASGANVLTF. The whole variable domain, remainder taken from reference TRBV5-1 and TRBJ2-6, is KAGVTQTPRYLIKTRGQQVTLSCSPISGHRSVSWYQQTPGQGLQFLFEYFSETQRNKGNFPGRFSGRQFSNSRSEMNVSTLELGDSALYLCASKNGTASGANVLTFGAGSRLTVL.

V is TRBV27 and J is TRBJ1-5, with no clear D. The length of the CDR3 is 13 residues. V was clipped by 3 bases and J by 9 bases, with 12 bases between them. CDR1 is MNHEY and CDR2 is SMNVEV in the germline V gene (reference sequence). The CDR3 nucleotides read TGTGCCAGCAGTTTGGGTAATATGTGGCCCCAGCATTTT. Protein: CASSLGNMWPQHF.

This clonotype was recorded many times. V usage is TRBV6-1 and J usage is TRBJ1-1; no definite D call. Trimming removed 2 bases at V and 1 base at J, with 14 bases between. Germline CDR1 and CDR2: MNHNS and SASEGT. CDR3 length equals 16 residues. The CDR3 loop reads CASSERLWASNTEAFF. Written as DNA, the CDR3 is TGTGCCAGCAGTGAAAGGTTGTGGGCGTCGAACACTGAAGCTTTCTTT.

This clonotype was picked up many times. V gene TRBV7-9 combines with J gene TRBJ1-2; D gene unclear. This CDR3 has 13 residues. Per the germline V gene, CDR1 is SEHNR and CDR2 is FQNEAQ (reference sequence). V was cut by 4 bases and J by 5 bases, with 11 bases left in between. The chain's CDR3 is CASSSVGEYGYTF. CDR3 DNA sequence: TGTGCCAGCAGCTCCGTCGGGGAGTATGGCTACACCTTC.

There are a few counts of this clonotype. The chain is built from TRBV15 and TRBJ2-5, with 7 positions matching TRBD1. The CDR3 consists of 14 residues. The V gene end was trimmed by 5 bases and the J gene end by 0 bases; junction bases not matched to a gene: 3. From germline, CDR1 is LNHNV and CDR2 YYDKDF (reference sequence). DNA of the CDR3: TGTGCCACCAGCGGAACAGGGGACCAAGAGACCCAGTACTTC. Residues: CATSGTGDQETQYF. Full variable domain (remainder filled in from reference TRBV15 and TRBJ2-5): DAMVIQNPRYQVTQFGKPVTLSCSQTLNHNVMYWYQQKSSQAPKLLFHYYDKDFNNEADTPDNFQSRRPNTSFCFLDIRSPGLGDTAMYLCATSGTGDQETQYFGPGTRLLVL.

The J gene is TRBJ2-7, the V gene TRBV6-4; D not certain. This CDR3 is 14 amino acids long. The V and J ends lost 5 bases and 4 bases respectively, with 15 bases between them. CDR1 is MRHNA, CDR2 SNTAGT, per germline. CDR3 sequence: CASSPSGVRYEQYF. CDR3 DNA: TGTGCCAGCAGTCCTAGTGGAGTTCGGTACGAGCAGTACTTC.

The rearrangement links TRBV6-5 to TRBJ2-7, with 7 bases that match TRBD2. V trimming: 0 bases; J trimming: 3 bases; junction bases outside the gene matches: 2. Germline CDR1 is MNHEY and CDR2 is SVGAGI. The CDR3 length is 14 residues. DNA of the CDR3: TGTGCCAGCAGTTACTCGCGCGGGGGCTACGAGCAGTACTTC. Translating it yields CASSYSRGGYEQYF.

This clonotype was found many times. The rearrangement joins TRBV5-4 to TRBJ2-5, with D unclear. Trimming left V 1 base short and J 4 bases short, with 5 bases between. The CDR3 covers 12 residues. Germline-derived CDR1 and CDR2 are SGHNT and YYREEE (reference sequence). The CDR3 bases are TGTGCCAGCAGCTTGAAGGGAGAGACCCAGTACTTC. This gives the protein CASSLKGETQYF.